In its sample, the clone carrying this TCR beta chain was seen once. Antigen: not known. The data belong to a study of Tregs in tolerant kidney transplant recipients. Findings and caveats of the study: Biological reproducibility was not directly addressed, but technical replication error appeared minimal.

TCRdb's table, derived via immunoSEQ multiplex PCR, lists solely in-frame clones and lacks some. Here the sample spans over 60,000 clones, approximately 88% being singletons. The starting material was CD4+ T cells from blood, obtained before the transplant. The sequence was collected from a human donor who received a combined kidney and bone marrow transplant.

CDR3 in amino acids: CSVALRSSYEQYF. CDR3 DNA sequence: TGCAGCGTTGCATTGCGGAGCTCCTACGAGCAGTACTTC. This sequence joins TRBV29-1 and TRBJ2-7; D is uncertain. CDR3 length: 13 amino acids. Germline V gene data show CDR1 as SQVTM and CDR2 as ANQGSEA. The germline V and J ends were trimmed by 4 bases and 0 bases, with 10 bases remaining between them.